The entry below describes one TCR beta chain. The source of the sample is a study of blood T cell repertoires in COVID-19. For the study at large: Sample material is recorded as cDNA or gDNA derived from T cells, B-cell-depleted T cells, or PBMCs.

Authors' methods: Amplification of reference gene primers provided the estimated nucleated cell counts. Only in-frame clones appear in the TCRdb table, and some are missing; sequencing was by immunoSEQ multiplex PCR. From that table come the V and J calls and clone size; the DNA was used to work out D and trimming. This sample has 300,000 to 350,000 clones; 88% occur once, and the top ten carry about 7%. The Seattle patients joined while their infection was active and were tracked longitudinally afterward. Per the germline V gene, CDR1 is MDHEN and CDR2 is SYDVKM. The V gene lost 6 bases and the J gene lost 4 bases, with 13 bases spanning the gap. The CDR3 consists of 14 residues.

The TCR was taken from a woman in her seventies with COVID-19, enrolled during active disease. The V and J genes are TRBV28 and TRBJ1-3; tentatively, D is TRBD1 (5 bases). Sequences were obtained from peripheral blood. The CDR3 sequence: CASSPGFRGNTIYF. The CDR3 DNA reads TGTGCCAGCAGCCCAGGGTTTAGGGGAAACACCATATATTTT.